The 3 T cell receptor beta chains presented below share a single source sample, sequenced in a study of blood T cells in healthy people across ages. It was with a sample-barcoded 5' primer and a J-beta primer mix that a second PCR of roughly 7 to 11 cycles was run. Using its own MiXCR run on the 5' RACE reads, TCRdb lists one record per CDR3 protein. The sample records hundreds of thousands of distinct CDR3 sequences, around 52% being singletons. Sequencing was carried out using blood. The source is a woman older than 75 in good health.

As DNA, the CDR3 is TGTGCCAGCAGCCCGATAGCGGGGGGCTGGAGTTTGAGTGAGCAGTTCTTC. Its protein product is CASSPIAGGWSLSEQFF. The chain is built from TRBV7-6 and TRBJ2-1, with TRBD2 identical over 10 bases. The germline V gene encodes CDR1 SGHVS and CDR2 FNYEAQ. J gave up 9 bases and V 5 bases, and 16 bases lay outside the gene matches. The CDR3 covers 17 residues.

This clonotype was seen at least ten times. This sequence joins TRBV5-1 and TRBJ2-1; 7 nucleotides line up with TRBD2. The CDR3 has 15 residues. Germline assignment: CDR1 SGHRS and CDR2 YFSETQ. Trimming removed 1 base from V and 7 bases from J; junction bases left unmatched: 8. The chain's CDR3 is CASSLRAAGRNEQFF. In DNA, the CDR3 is TGCGCCAGCAGCTTGCGGGCCGCCGGGAGGAATGAGCAGTTCTTC.

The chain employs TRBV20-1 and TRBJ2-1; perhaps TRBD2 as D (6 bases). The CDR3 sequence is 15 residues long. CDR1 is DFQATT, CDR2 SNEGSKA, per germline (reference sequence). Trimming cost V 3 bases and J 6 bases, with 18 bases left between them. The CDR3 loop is CSAREFRTIGNEQFF. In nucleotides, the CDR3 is TGCAGTGCTAGGGAATTTAGGACTATCGGCAATGAGCAGTTCTTC.